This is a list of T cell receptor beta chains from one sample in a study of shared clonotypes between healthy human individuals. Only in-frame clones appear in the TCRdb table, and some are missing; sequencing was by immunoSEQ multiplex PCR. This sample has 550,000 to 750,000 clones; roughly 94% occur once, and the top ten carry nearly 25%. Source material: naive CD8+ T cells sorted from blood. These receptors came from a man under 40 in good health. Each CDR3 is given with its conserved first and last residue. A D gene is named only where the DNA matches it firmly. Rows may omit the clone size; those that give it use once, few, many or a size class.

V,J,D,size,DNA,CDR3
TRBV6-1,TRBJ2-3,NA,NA,TGTGCCAGCAGTGAAGTGGCAGGCAGGAGCACAGATACGCAGTATTTT,CASSEVAGRSTDTQYF
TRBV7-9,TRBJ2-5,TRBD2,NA,TGTGCCAGCAGCTTAGAGGCGGGAGTCGGAGAGACCCAGTACTTC,CASSLEAGVGETQYF
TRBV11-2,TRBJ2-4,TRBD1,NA,TGTGCCAGCAGCCCACGGACAGGGGGCGCGGGCATTCAGTACTTC,CASSPRTGGAGIQYF
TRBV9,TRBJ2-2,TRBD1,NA,TGTGCCAGCAGCCTAGACCGGGACAGGGCCCCAACGAACACCGGGGAGCTGTTTTTT,CASSLDRDRAPTNTGELFF
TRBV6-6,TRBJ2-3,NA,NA,TGTGCCAGCAGTTTAGTGCAGGCCGGACTCACAGATACGCAGTATTTT,CASSLVQAGLTDTQYF
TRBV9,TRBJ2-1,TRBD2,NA,TGTGCCAGCAGCGTTTTAGCGGGAATAGGCAATGAGCAGTTCTTC,CASSVLAGIGNEQFF
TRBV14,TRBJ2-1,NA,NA,TGTGCCAGCAGCCAGATTCAGGGTTGGGGCAACAATGAGCAGTTCTTC,CASSQIQGWGNNEQFF
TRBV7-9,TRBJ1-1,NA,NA,TGTGCCAGCAGCTTAGGACTCCAGAACACTGAAGCTTTCTTT,CASSLGLQNTEAFF
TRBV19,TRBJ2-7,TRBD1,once,TGTGCCAGTAGCCCGACAGGGGACCACGAGCAGTACTTC,CASSPTGDHEQYF
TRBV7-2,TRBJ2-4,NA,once,TGTGCCAGCAGCTATGACCCCAAAAACATTCAGTACTTC,CASSYDPKNIQYF
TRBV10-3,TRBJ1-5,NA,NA,TGTGCCACCCGAGACGACAGCAATCAGCCCCAGCATTTT,CATRDDSNQPQHF
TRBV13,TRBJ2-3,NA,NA,TGTGCCAGCAGCGATTTGGATACGCAGTATTTT,CASSDLDTQYF
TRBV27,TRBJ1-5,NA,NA,TGTGCCAGCAGTTTATCGCTGGGGGTTCAGCCCCAGCATTTT,CASSLSLGVQPQHF
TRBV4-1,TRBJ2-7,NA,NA,TGCGCCAGCAGCCAAGTTTCAGGGATCGGCGAGCAGTACTTC,CASSQVSGIGEQYF
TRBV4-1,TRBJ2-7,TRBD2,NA,TGCGCCAGCACCCGACTAGCGGGGCCCTCCTACGAGCAGTACTTC,CASTRLAGPSYEQYF
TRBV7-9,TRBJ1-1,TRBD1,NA,TGTGCCAGCAGCTGGAGGACAGGAGCTGAAGCTTTCTTT,CASSWRTGAEAFF
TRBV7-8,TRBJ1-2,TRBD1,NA,TGTGCCAGCAGCTTTTTTATGCGACAGGGGCCTCGTACCTATGGCTACACCTTC,CASSFFMRQGPRTYGYTF
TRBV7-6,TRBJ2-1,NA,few,TGTGCCAGCAGCTTAGATAGGCCCGATGAGCAGTTCTTC,CASSLDRPDEQFF
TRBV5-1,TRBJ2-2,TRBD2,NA,TGCGCCAGCAGTGGGACTAGCGCATCTAAAGTGGCCGGGGAGCTGTTTTTT,CASSGTSASKVAGELFF
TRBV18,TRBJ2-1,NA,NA,TGTGCCAGCTCTCCTATAAGGAATGAGCAGTTCTTC,CASSPIRNEQFF
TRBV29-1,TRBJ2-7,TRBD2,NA,TGCAGCGTTGCGCGGGCAGCGGGAATTAGTAATAGGGAGCAGTACTTC,CSVARAAGISNREQYF
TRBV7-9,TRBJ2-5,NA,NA,TGTGCCAGCAGCGATCCCCGGGACACCGAAATAGAGACCCAGTACTTC,CASSDPRDTEIETQYF
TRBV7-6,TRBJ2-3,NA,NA,TGTGCCAGCAGCTTAGCGGGCGGCACAGATACGCAGTATTTT,CASSLAGGTDTQYF
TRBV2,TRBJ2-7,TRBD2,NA,TGTGCCAGCAGGAGCGGGAGTTACTACGAGCAGTACTTC,CASRSGSYYEQYF
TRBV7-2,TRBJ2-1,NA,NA,TGTGCCTCTAATGGGGCCGACTCTTACAATGAGCAGTTCTTC,CASNGADSYNEQFF
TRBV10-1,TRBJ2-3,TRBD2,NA,TGCGCCAGCAAGGGAAAGCGGGACAGCACAGATACGCAGTATTTT,CASKGKRDSTDTQYF
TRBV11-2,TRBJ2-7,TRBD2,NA,TGTGCCAGCAGCTTTCGGACTAGCCGGAGAGGGTACGAGCAGTACTTC,CASSFRTSRRGYEQYF
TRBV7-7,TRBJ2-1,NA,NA,TGTGCCAGCAGCTCCGTCAGTAATGAGCAGTTCTTC,CASSSVSNEQFF
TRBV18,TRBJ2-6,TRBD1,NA,TGTGCCAGCTCATCGGACAGGCGGTCTGGGGCCAACGTCCTGACTTTC,CASSSDRRSGANVLTF
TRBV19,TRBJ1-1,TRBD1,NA,TGTGCCAGTAGTATCGGACAGGGTAGTGTGACTTTCTTT,CASSIGQGSVTFF
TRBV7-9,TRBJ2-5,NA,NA,TGTGCCAGCAGCCCAGTAGCGGAACAAGAGACCCAGTACTTC,CASSPVAEQETQYF
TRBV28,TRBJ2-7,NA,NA,TGTGCCAGCAGAACGGGAGCCAGTATAAGGAGCTCCTACGAGCAGTACTTC,CASRTGASIRSSYEQYF